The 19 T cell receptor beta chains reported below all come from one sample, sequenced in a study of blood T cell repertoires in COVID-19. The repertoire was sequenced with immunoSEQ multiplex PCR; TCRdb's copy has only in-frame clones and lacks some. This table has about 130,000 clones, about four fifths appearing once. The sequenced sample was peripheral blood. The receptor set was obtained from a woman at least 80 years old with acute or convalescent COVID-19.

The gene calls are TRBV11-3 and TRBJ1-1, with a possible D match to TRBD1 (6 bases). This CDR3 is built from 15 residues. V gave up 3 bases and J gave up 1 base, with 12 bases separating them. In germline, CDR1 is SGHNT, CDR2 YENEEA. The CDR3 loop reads CASSFSGQRNTEAFF. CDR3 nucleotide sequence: TGTGCCAGCAGCTTCTCGGGACAACGGAACACTGAAGCTTTCTTT.

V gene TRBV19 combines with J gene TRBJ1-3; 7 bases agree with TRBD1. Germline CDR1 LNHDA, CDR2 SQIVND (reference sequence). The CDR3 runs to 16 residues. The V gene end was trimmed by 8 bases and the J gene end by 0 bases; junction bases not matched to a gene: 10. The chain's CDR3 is CASRDSSISSGNTIYF. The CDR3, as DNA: TGTGCCAGTCGGGACAGTTCTATTTCCTCTGGAAACACCATATATTTT.

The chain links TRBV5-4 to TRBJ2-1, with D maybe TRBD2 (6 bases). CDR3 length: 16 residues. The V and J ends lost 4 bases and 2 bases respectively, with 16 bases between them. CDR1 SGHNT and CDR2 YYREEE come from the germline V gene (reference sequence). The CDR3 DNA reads TGTGCCAGCAGCAAAGGCGGGACGGAGCCCTACAATGAGCAGTTCTTC. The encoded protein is CASSKGGTEPYNEQFF.

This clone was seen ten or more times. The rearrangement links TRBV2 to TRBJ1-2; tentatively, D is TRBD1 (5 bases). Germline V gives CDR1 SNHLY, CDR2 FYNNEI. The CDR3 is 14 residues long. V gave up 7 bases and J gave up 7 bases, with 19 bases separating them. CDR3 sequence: CASTRAQVVFGYTF. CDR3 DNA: TGTGCCAGCACCCGGGCACAGGTGGTATTTGGCTACACCTTC.

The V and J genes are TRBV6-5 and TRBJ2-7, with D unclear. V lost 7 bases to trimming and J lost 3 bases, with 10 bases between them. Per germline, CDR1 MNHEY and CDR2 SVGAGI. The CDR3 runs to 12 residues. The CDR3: CASISLGYEQYF. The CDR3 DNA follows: TGTGCCAGCATCAGCCTAGGCTACGAGCAGTACTTC.

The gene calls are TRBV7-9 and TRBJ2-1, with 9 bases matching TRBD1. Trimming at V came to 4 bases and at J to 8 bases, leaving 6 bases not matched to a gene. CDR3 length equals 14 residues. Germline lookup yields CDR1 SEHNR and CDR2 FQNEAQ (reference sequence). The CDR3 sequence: CASSSLDRGYEQFF. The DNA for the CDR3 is TGTGCCAGCAGCTCACTCGACAGGGGGTATGAGCAGTTCTTC.

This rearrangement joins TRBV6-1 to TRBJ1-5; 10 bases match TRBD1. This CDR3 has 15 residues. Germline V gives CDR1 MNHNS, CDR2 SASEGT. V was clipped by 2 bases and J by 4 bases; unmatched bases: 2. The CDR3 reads CASSERTGGNQPQHF. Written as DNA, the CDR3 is TGTGCCAGCAGTGAACGGACAGGGGGGAATCAGCCCCAGCATTTT.

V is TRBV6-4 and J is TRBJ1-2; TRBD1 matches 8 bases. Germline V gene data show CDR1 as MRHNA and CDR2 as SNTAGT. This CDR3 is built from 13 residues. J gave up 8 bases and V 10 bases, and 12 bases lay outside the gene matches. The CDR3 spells CATRGPYPGGYTF. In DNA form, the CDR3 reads TGTGCCACCAGGGGGCCGTACCCAGGAGGCTACACCTTC.

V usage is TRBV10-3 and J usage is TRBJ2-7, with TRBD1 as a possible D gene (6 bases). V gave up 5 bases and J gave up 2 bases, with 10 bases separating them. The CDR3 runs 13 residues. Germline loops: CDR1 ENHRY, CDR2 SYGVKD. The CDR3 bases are TGTGCCATCAGTCTAACAGGGACCTACGAGCAGTACTTC. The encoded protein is CAISLTGTYEQYF.

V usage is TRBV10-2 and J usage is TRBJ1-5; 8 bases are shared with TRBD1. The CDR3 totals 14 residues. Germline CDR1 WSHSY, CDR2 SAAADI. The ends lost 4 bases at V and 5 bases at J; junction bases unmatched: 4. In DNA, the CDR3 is TGCGCCAGCAGTGCTCAGGGGGCTGATCAGCCCCAGCATTTT. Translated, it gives CASSAQGADQPQHF.

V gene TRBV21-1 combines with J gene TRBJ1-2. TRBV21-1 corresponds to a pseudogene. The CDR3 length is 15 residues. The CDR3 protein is CASSTSGHRSYGYTF. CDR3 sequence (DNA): TGTGCCAGCAGCACCAGCGGTCATAGGAGCTATGGCTACACCTTC.

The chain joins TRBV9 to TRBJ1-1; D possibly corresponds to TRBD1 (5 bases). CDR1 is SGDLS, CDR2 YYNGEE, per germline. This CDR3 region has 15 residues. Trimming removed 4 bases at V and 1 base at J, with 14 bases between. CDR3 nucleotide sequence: TGTGCCAGCAGCCCCTCGGGACTCCCGAACACTGAAGCTTTCTTT. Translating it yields CASSPSGLPNTEAFF.

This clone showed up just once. The DNA of the CDR3 is TGTGCCAGCAGCTTAGTGAGTCTCGGGGAGCTGTTTTTT. As protein: CASSLVSLGELFF. The chain has TRBV11-2 and TRBJ2-2, with D unresolved. Trimming cost V 1 base and J 7 bases, with 7 bases left between them. This CDR3 region has 13 residues. The germline CDR1 and CDR2 sequences are SGHAT and FQNNGV.

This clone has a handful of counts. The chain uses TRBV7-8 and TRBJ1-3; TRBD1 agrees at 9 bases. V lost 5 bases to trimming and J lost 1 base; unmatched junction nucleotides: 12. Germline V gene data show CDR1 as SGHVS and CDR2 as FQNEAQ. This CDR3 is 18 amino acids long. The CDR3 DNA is TGTGCCAGCAGCGCCAGCCGGGACAGGGTTGGGTCTGGAAACACCATATATTTT. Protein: CASSASRDRVGSGNTIYF.

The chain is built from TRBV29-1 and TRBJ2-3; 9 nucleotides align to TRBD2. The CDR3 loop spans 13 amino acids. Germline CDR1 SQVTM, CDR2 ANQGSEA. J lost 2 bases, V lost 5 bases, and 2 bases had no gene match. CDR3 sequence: CSVSGGTTDTQYF. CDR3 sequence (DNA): TGCAGCGTTAGCGGGGGGACCACAGATACGCAGTATTTT.

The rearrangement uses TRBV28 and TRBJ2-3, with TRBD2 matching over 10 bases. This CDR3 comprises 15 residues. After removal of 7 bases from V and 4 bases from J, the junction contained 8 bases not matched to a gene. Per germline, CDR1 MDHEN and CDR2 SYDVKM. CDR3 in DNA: TGTGCCAGCACCGAGCGGGGGGGGGTGGCAGATACGCAGTATTTT. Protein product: CASTERGGVADTQYF.

In nucleotides, the CDR3 is TGTGCCAGCAGTTACTCGCTGTCCGGAGGGAACTACGAGCAGTACTTC. Its translation: CASSYSLSGGNYEQYF. This chain links TRBV6-2 or TRBV6-3 with TRBJ2-7, with D tentatively TRBD2 (6 bases). V lost 0 bases to trimming and J lost 3 bases, with 15 bases between them. Germline-derived CDR1 and CDR2 are MNHEY and SVGEGT. The CDR3 consists of 16 residues.

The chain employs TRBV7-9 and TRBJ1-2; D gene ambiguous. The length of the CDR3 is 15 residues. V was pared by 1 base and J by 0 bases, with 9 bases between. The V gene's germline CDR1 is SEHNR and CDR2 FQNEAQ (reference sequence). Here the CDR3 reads CASSLVAGTNYGYTF. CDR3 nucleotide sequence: TGTGCCAGCAGCTTAGTGGCGGGGACTAACTATGGCTACACCTTC.

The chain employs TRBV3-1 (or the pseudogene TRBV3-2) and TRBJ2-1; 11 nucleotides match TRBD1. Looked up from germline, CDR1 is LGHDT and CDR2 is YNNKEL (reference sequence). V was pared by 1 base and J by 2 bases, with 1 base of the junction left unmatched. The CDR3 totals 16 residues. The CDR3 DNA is TGTGCCAGCAGCCAAGTGGGACAGGGGGCCTACAATGAGCAGTTCTTC. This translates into CASSQVGQGAYNEQFF.